One and the same sample provided the 12 T cell receptor beta chains below, sequenced in a study of a mutant IDH1 vaccine in newly diagnosed glioma (dated by TCRdb to 2020 to 2023). What these receptors recognize is not known. Interpreted using the paper, the time point label stands for: week 35, safety follow-up. Every vaccine dose consisted of 300 ug of a 20-mer mutant IDH1 peptide in Montanide, administered subcutaneously together with topical imiquimod. Receptor libraries were prepared by the immunoSEQ multiplex PCR assay. In its TCRdb copy, this immuneACCESS table keeps in-frame sequences only and misses some clones. Where compared with another copy, unresolved V genes explain less than half of these, and the others have no known cause. In this sample the table shows around 41,000 clones, approximately 92% of which occur a single time. The leading ten clones occupy about 1.5% of the sample. Material: PBMCs, obtained from a glioma patient whose treatment included an IDH1 peptide vaccine. The source is a man in his forties with glioma.

The chain uses TRBV7-8 and TRBJ1-2; 7 bases line up with TRBD1. The CDR3 has 15 residues. The V gene's germline CDR1 is SGHVS and CDR2 FQNEAQ. The trim removed 2 bases at V and 8 bases at J, leaving 11 bases unmatched. This CDR3 is CASSLLPRGVNGYTF. As DNA, the CDR3 is TGTGCCAGCAGCTTACTCCCCAGGGGGGTAAACGGCTACACCTTC.

The V and J genes are TRBV6-1 and TRBJ2-7; D possibly uses TRBD1 or TRBD2 (5 bases each). Per the germline V gene, CDR1 is MNHNS and CDR2 is SASEGT. V was pared by 7 bases and J by 4 bases, with 14 bases between. This CDR3 has 13 amino acids. CDR3 bases: TGTGCCAGCACCCGGGACGGTGCTTACGAGCAGTACTTC. This translates into CASTRDGAYEQYF.

The chain is built from TRBV5-1 and TRBJ2-7; D remains unclear. Trimming cost V 2 bases and J 0 bases, with 9 bases left between them. This CDR3 has 14 amino acids. From germline, CDR1 is SGHRS and CDR2 YFSETQ. For the CDR3, the DNA is TGCGCCAGCAGCTTCGGCCCGCGCTCCTACGAGCAGTACTTC. Encoded protein: CASSFGPRSYEQYF.

The J gene is TRBJ2-7, the V gene TRBV7-8; D is unclear. Germline loops: CDR1 SGHVS, CDR2 FQNEAQ. Trimming pared 6 bases from V and 1 base from J, leaving 10 bases between. The CDR3 is 13 residues long. The CDR3 bases are TGTGCCAGCAGAAGAGTCGCTTCCTACGAGCAGTACTTC. It codes for CASRRVASYEQYF.

This chain uses TRBV11-2 with TRBJ2-7; weak D call: TRBD1 (6 bases). Deletions cut 5 bases from V and 0 bases from J, with 17 bases between. Germline CDR1 and CDR2: SGHAT and FQNNGV. The CDR3 covers 16 residues. The CDR3 sequence: CASSQDLMTGSYEQYF. CDR3 coding DNA: TGTGCCAGCAGCCAAGACCTAATGACAGGCTCCTACGAGCAGTACTTC.

The rearrangement joins TRBV30 to TRBJ1-6; D might be TRBD1 (5 bases). The CDR3 contains 20 residues. CDR1 is GTSNPN and CDR2 is SVGIG in the germline V gene (reference sequence). V was cut by 1 base and J by 4 bases, with 26 bases left in between. The CDR3 DNA follows: TGTGCCTGGAGTGACGACCACCTTGAGCGGGACTCCTATTATAATTCACCCCTCCACTTT. The encoded protein is CAWSDDHLERDSYYNSPLHF.

The rearrangement joins TRBV18 to TRBJ2-1, with TRBD2 identical over 11 bases. This CDR3 comprises 19 residues. V lost 5 bases, J lost 7 bases, and 19 bases stayed unmatched. Germline CDR1 and CDR2: KGHSH and LQKENI. CDR3 DNA sequence: TGTGCCAGCTCAATGGATCCCCCTCTAGCGGGAGGCATAAGGAATGAGCAGTTCTTC. This encodes CASSMDPPLAGGIRNEQFF.

V usage is TRBV6-1 and J usage is TRBJ1-2; the D gene is possibly TRBD1 (6 bases). CDR1 and CDR2 from the germline V gene are MNHNS and SASEGT. Trimming removed 1 base from V and 4 bases from J, with 13 bases in between. The CDR3 totals 15 residues. The CDR3 loop reads CASSEVGGHTYGYTF. CDR3 DNA sequence: TGTGCCAGCAGTGAAGTCGGGGGGCACACCTATGGCTACACCTTC.

The chain joins TRBV19 to TRBJ2-2; D is unresolved. Germline CDR1 LNHDA, CDR2 SQIVND (reference sequence). Trimming took off 7 bases at V and 1 base at J, with 10 bases between the two ends. This CDR3 has 14 amino acids. The CDR3 here is CASKETGNTGELFF. CDR3 in DNA: TGTGCCAGTAAGGAGACTGGGAACACCGGGGAGCTGTTTTTT. Full variable domain (outside the CDR3, taken from reference TRBV19 and TRBJ2-2): DGGITQSPKYLFRKEGQNVTLSCEQNLNHDAMYWYRQDPGQGLRLIYYSQIVNDFQKGDIAEGYSVSREKKESFPLTVTSAQKNPTAFYLCASKETGNTGELFFGEGSRLTVL.

The chain links TRBV19 to TRBJ1-5; D is undetermined. This CDR3 spans 13 amino acids. Germline V CDR1 and CDR2: LNHDA, SQIVND (reference sequence). The CDR3 nucleotides read TGTGCTACCCGGGCCCTAGGCGGTCAGCCCCAGCATTTT. It yields the protein CATRALGGQPQHF.

This chain links TRBV7-9 with TRBJ2-7, with D possibly called TRBD1 or TRBD2 (5 bases each). V dropped 5 bases and J dropped 0 bases, with 14 bases sitting between them. CDR3 length: 15 amino acids. Germline values: CDR1 SEHNR, CDR2 FQNEAQ (reference sequence). The CDR3 region is CASSLGETVSYEQYF. In DNA form, the CDR3 reads TGTGCCAGCAGCCTAGGGGAGACGGTCTCCTACGAGCAGTACTTC.

This sequence joins TRBV27 and TRBJ2-1; D is possibly TRBD1 (5 bases). CDR1 is MNHEY and CDR2 is SMNVEV in the germline V gene (reference sequence). CDR3 length equals 15 residues. V was shortened by 8 bases and J by 4 bases, with 18 bases between the two germline ends. The CDR3 coding sequence is TGTGCCAGCGGCCCATTTTTCAGACAGTACAATGAGCAGTTCTTC. This gives the protein CASGPFFRQYNEQFF.